These 26 T cell receptor beta chains were all obtained from the same sample, sequenced in a study of multiple sclerosis patients with progressive multifocal leukoencephalopathy. Produced via immunoSEQ multiplex PCR; TCRdb's table is partial and in-frame only. The sample holds fewer than 40,000 clones, 75% to 90% seen once. Noted time point: before natalizumab initiation. Sequencing was carried out using PBMCs. All receptors come from a human donor with multiple sclerosis.

The V call is TRBV27, the J call TRBJ2-7; D may be TRBD2 (6 bases). The V gene's germline CDR1 is MNHEY and CDR2 SMNVEV (reference sequence). V lost 8 bases to trimming and J lost 3 bases, with 11 bases between them. The CDR3 consists of 12 residues. The CDR3 DNA is TGTGCCAGCGCGGGGCAGGGCTACGAGCAGTACTTC. Protein product: CASAGQGYEQYF.

V and J are TRBV30 and TRBJ2-3, with TRBD2 as a possible D gene (6 bases). V lost 1 base, J lost 8 bases, and 13 bases lay in between. Germline V lookup: CDR1 GTSNPN, CDR2 SVGIG (reference sequence). CDR3 length equals 13 residues. The CDR3 spells CAWSGRPAGTQYF. CDR3 in DNA: TGTGCCTGGAGTGGTAGGCCAGCGGGTACGCAGTATTTT.

V usage is TRBV28 and J usage is TRBJ1-2; unclear D gene. Trimming took off 1 base at V and 0 bases at J, with 9 bases between the two ends. The germline V gene encodes CDR1 MDHEN and CDR2 SYDVKM. The CDR3 covers 15 residues. This CDR3 is CASSLFRVANYGYTF. CDR3 nucleotide sequence: TGTGCCAGCAGTTTATTCCGGGTAGCTAACTATGGCTACACCTTC.

V and J are TRBV9 and TRBJ1-2, with no clear D. Germline CDR1 reads SGDLS; CDR2 reads YYNGEE. V gave up 3 bases and J gave up 3 bases, with 15 bases separating them. This CDR3 has 15 amino acids. The CDR3 DNA follows: TGTGCCAGCAGCGCCGGTCAATCCGGGCACTATGGCTACACCTTC. The encoded protein is CASSAGQSGHYGYTF. Variable domain in full (rest from reference TRBV9 and TRBJ1-2): DSGVTQTPKHLITATGQRVTLRCSPRSGDLSVYWYQQSLDQGLQFLIQYYNGEERAKGNILERFSAQQFPDLHSELNLSSLELGDSALYFCASSAGQSGHYGYTFGSGTRLTVV.

The table lists this clone with a count of one. The chain carries TRBV4-3 and TRBJ2-2; 10 bases align to TRBD2. With 0 bases clipped from V and 4 bases from J, the junction kept 5 bases outside the gene matches. This CDR3 spans 17 amino acids. Germline V gives CDR1 LGHNA, CDR2 YSLEER. The CDR3 here is CASSQEWLAGATGELFF. CDR3 sequence (DNA): TGCGCCAGCAGCCAAGAATGGCTAGCGGGAGCCACCGGGGAGCTGTTTTTT.

The chain recombines TRBV5-1 with TRBJ2-1; 10 nucleotides line up with TRBD2. Germline V gene lookup returns CDR1 SGHRS and CDR2 YFSETQ. V lost 3 bases, J lost 0 bases, and 6 bases stayed unmatched. CDR3 length equals 17 residues. CDR3 sequence (DNA): TGCGCCAGCAGCTCCCTAGCGGGAGACCCCTCCTACAATGAGCAGTTCTTC. This sequence encodes CASSSLAGDPSYNEQFF.

The chain combines TRBV5-6 with TRBJ2-7, with 8 bases aligning to TRBD2. This CDR3 has 15 amino acids. Germline V gene lookup returns CDR1 SGHDT and CDR2 YYEEEE. The V gene end was trimmed by 0 bases and the J gene end by 4 bases; junction bases not matched to a gene: 6. CDR3 in amino acids: CASSLVSGRQYEQYF. DNA for the CDR3: TGTGCCAGCAGCTTGGTAAGCGGGAGACAATACGAGCAGTACTTC.

The J gene is TRBJ2-1, the V gene TRBV15; 12 bases fit TRBD2. Germline loops: CDR1 LNHNV, CDR2 YYDKDF (reference sequence). Trimming cost V 1 base and J 4 bases; bases outside gene matches: 2. The CDR3 contains 16 residues. The CDR3 spells CATSRGTSGTYNEQFF. Here the CDR3 DNA reads TGTGCCACCAGCAGAGGGACTAGCGGGACGTACAATGAGCAGTTCTTC.

CDR3 protein: CASSLGLAGGSPPTDTQYF. Written as DNA, the CDR3 is TGTGCCAGCAGCTTAGGGCTAGCGGGAGGCTCCCCTCCCACAGATACGCAGTATTTT. V gene TRBV7-2 combines with J gene TRBJ2-3; TRBD2 matches 11 bases. The V and J ends lost 1 base and 2 bases, in that order; junction bases with no gene match: 11. The germline CDR1 and CDR2 sequences are SGHTA and FQGNSA. CDR3 length: 19 amino acids.

The chain couples TRBV4-3 to TRBJ2-6; 8 bases line up with TRBD1. The V gene end was trimmed by 4 bases and the J gene end by 3 bases; junction bases not matched to a gene: 5. CDR3 length: 16 residues. CDR1 is LGHNA, CDR2 YSLEER, per germline. CDR3 DNA sequence: TGCGCCAGCAGCCGCGGACAGGGTGATGGGGCCAACGTCCTGACTTTC. It translates to CASSRGQGDGANVLTF.

The chain has TRBV6-1 and TRBJ2-1, with 7 positions matching TRBD2. Germline V gives CDR1 MNHNS, CDR2 SASEGT. The CDR3 consists of 15 residues. V was clipped by 2 bases and J by 9 bases; unmatched bases: 10. CDR3 bases: TGTGCCAGCAGTGAACGGCTAGCGGCCCACAGTGAGCAGTTCTTC. Translating gives CASSERLAAHSEQFF.

The chain has TRBV6-5 and TRBJ2-7; D not certain. V gave up 6 bases and J gave up 4 bases, with 10 bases separating them. CDR1 and CDR2 (germline): MNHEY, SVGAGI. The CDR3 is 12 amino acids. CDR3 sequence (DNA): TGTGCCAGCAGCCAGGTGGGGTACGAGCAGTACTTC. Its translation is CASSQVGYEQYF.

The chain carries TRBV7-2 and TRBJ2-3, with D perhaps being TRBD1 or TRBD2 (5 bases each). The germline V gene has CDR1 SGHTA and CDR2 FQGNSA. Trimming cost V 5 bases and J 4 bases, with 19 bases left between them. The CDR3 extends over 16 amino acids. CDR3 coding DNA: TGTGCCAGCAGCCCGGGTGGGACCCAGGGAGCAGATACGCAGTATTTT. Translated, it gives CASSPGGTQGADTQYF.

The chain couples TRBV19 to TRBJ2-1; tentatively, D is TRBD1 (5 bases). The ends were cut back, 3 bases at V and 1 base at J, with 13 bases in the middle. CDR1 LNHDA and CDR2 SQIVND come from the germline V gene (reference sequence). The CDR3 spans 16 residues. The CDR3: CASSMSGRASYNEQFF. In DNA, the CDR3 is TGTGCCAGTAGTATGAGTGGCAGGGCTTCCTACAATGAGCAGTTCTTC.

The V and J genes are TRBV9 and TRBJ1-1, with 7 bases matching TRBD1. Germline V gene sequence: CDR1 SGDLS, CDR2 YYNGEE. V shed 3 bases, J shed 6 bases, and the junction held 8 bases outside the gene matches. The length of the CDR3 is 14 residues. In DNA form, the CDR3 reads TGTGCCAGCAGCGGCGGGACAGATCTCGCTGAAGCTTTCTTT. Residues: CASSGGTDLAEAFF.

This clone was found a few times. This sequence joins TRBV9 and TRBJ2-7, with D unresolved. Germline V CDR1 and CDR2: SGDLS, YYNGEE. Trimming took 0 bases from V and 2 from J, leaving 12 bases between them. The CDR3 sequence is 15 residues long. DNA of the CDR3: TGTGCCAGCAGCGTAGGGAACTACGGAGCCTACGAGCAGTACTTC. This codes for CASSVGNYGAYEQYF.

The genes are TRBV18 and TRBJ2-7; 9 nucleotides agree with TRBD2. The CDR3 runs 14 residues. Unmatched junction bases numbered 4, after V lost 4 bases and J lost 3 bases. CDR1 is KGHSH, CDR2 LQKENI, per germline. The CDR3: CASSQATSGYEQYF. The DNA of the CDR3 is TGTGCCAGCTCACAAGCGACTAGCGGCTACGAGCAGTACTTC.

The chain has TRBV5-1 and TRBJ2-7; D gene uncertain. Trimming took 2 bases from V and 0 from J, leaving 9 bases between them. Germline values: CDR1 SGHRS, CDR2 YFSETQ. The CDR3 has 14 residues. The CDR3 DNA reads as TGCGCCAGCAGCTTAGGAGAAAGCTCCTACGAGCAGTACTTC. Encoded protein: CASSLGESSYEQYF.

The gene calls are TRBV18 and TRBJ1-2, with 8 bases identical to TRBD1. The germline V gene encodes CDR1 KGHSH and CDR2 LQKENI. CDR3 length: 16 amino acids. V dropped 2 bases and J dropped 2; count of bases not matched to a gene: 7. Here the CDR3 reads CASSPVDRVGNYGYTF. The CDR3 DNA reads as TGTGCCAGCTCACCAGTGGACAGGGTCGGGAACTATGGCTACACCTTC.

The rearrangement links TRBV19 to TRBJ1-5; D possibly corresponds to TRBD1 (5 bases). Germline values: CDR1 LNHDA, CDR2 SQIVND (reference sequence). The CDR3 is made up of 15 amino acids. Trimming stripped 3 bases from V and 4 bases from J, with 13 bases between. CDR3 bases: TGTGCCAGTAGTATGGGGGAGAGAATTAATCAGCCCCAGCATTTT. Translating gives CASSMGERINQPQHF.

The chain uses TRBV7-6 and TRBJ1-1; a possible D gene is TRBD1 (6 bases). The CDR3 length is 13 residues. Per the germline V gene, CDR1 is SGHVS and CDR2 is FNYEAQ. V was cut by 10 bases and J by 0 bases, with 12 bases left in between. This chain's CDR3 is CATSGQMNTEAFF. CDR3 DNA sequence: TGTGCCACATCCGGACAGATGAACACTGAAGCTTTCTTT.

V and J are TRBV27 and TRBJ2-7; TRBD2 might be the D (6 bases). The CDR3 is made up of 14 amino acids. Looked up from germline, CDR1 is MNHEY and CDR2 is SMNVEV (reference sequence). Trimming removed 5 bases at V and 2 bases at J, with 13 bases between. CDR3: CASSRRDSAYEQYF. The CDR3 DNA reads as TGTGCCAGCAGTCGCCGGGACTCCGCCTACGAGCAGTACTTC.

To note about this clone: Germline is not matched at one junction end, which may reflect a read error. The chain carries TRBV6-5 and TRBJ2-2, with TRBD2 matching over 7 bases. Germline CDR1 MNHEY, CDR2 SVGAGI. CDR3 size: 15 residues. CDR3 DNA: TGTGCCAGCAGTCTGGGACTACCGAACACCGGGGAGCTGCTTTTT. Amino acids: CASSLGLPNTGELLF.

The chain joins TRBV29-1 to TRBJ1-1; TRBD1 agrees at 7 bases. The V gene's germline CDR1 is SQVTM and CDR2 ANQGSEA. The V and J ends lost 7 bases and 0 bases, in that order; junction bases with no gene match: 2. This CDR3 contains 12 residues. The CDR3 sequence is CSADRVNTEAFF. The CDR3 DNA follows: TGCAGCGCTGACAGGGTGAACACTGAAGCTTTCTTT.

The table lists this clone with a few counts. The chain couples TRBV10-2 to TRBJ1-2, with a weak D call TRBD1 (5 bases). Germline lookup yields CDR1 WSHSY and CDR2 SAAADI. The CDR3 is made up of 14 amino acids. Deletions cut 0 bases from V and 1 base from J, with 6 bases between. The CDR3 region has the DNA TGCGCCAGCAGTGAGTCGGGGGGTAACTATGGCTACACCTTC. It is translated as CASSESGGNYGYTF.

This rearrangement joins TRBV11-2 to TRBJ2-7; possibly TRBD1 or TRBD2 for D (5 bases each). In germline, CDR1 is SGHAT, CDR2 FQNNGV. The CDR3 loop spans 16 amino acids. V was pared by 2 bases and J by 9 bases, with 23 bases between. This chain's CDR3 is CASSLLRGPRSHGQYF. In nucleotides, the CDR3 is TGTGCCAGCAGCTTACTCCGGGGCCCGAGATCCCACGGGCAGTACTTC.